This TCR beta chain was recovered during a study of shared clonotypes between healthy human individuals. The protocol was immunoSEQ multiplex PCR, while the TCRdb copy is restricted to in-frame clones and leaves out a portion. The sample has fewer than 3 million clones, around 93% seen once; the top ten hold 0.3% to 0.4%. Germline-derived CDR1 and CDR2 are SGHRS and YFSETQ. There are 18 residues in the CDR3. After removal of 2 bases from V and 5 bases from J, the junction contained 18 bases not matched to a gene. Division of CD4+ cells produced a CD45RA+ naive subset and a CD45RA-negative memory subset.

Specimen: naive CD4+ T cells from PBMCs. Indicated subset: CD45RA+ positively selected. The rearrangement joins TRBV5-1 to TRBJ2-7; 8 positions match TRBD1. The source is a man younger than 35 in good health. Some clones in this sample may be carry-over from other donors' samples. DNA of the CDR3: TGCGCCAGCAGCTTTAGGAGACAGGGGAGCATTTTGATCGACGAGCAGTACTTC. Residues: CASSFRRQGSILIDEQYF. Complete variable domain (other parts from reference TRBV5-1 and TRBJ2-7): KAGVTQTPRYLIKTRGQQVTLSCSPISGHRSVSWYQQTPGQGLQFLFEYFSETQRNKGNFPGRFSGRQFSNSRSEMNVSTLELGDSALYLCASSFRRQGSILIDEQYFGPGTRLTVT.